Each of the 32 T cell receptor beta chains below was sequenced from the same sample in a study of blood T cell repertoires in COVID-19. Assay: immunoSEQ multiplex PCR; the TCRdb copy retains only in-frame clones and omits some. Of some 200,000 clones in the sample, nearly 90% are singletons; the top ten hold about an eighth. The sequencing input was peripheral blood. Source of these receptors: a young woman who had recovered from COVID-19.

V and J are TRBV19 and TRBJ1-1, with D unresolved. This CDR3 has 13 amino acids. Trimming took 6 bases from V and 0 from J, leaving 8 bases between them. Germline CDR1 and CDR2: LNHDA and SQIVND (reference sequence). The CDR3 loop is CASRRSMNTEAFF. In nucleotides, the CDR3 is TGTGCCAGTAGGAGGTCCATGAACACTGAAGCTTTCTTT.

The gene calls are TRBV29-1 and TRBJ1-2, with TRBD1 identical over 7 bases. The CDR3 consists of 15 residues. V lost 4 bases and J lost 0; bases outside the gene matches: 8. The germline CDR1 and CDR2 sequences are SQVTM and ANQGSEA. CDR3 nucleotide sequence: TGCAGCGTTGCGGAGGGGGCAAGTCCTAACTATGGCTACACCTTC. Protein: CSVAEGASPNYGYTF.

The chain joins TRBV19 to TRBJ2-1, with D possibly matching TRBD2 (6 bases). The CDR3 is 13 amino acids. V was cut by 5 bases and J by 8 bases, with 13 bases left in between. The germline V gene encodes CDR1 LNHDA and CDR2 SQIVND (reference sequence). In DNA, the CDR3 is TGTGCCAGTAGTTTGGGCCCGGGGGATGAGCAGTTCTTC. Its translation is CASSLGPGDEQFF.

The CDR3 region has the DNA TGTGCCACCAGTGCGGCTAGCGGGAGGTCCTACAATGAGCAGTTCTTC. Its translation is CATSAASGRSYNEQFF. This chain uses TRBV24-1 with TRBJ2-1; 11 nucleotides agree with TRBD2. The ends lost 5 bases at V and 1 base at J; junction bases unmatched: 3. The CDR3 totals 16 residues. The germline gives CDR1 KGHDR, CDR2 SFDVKD.

The V and J genes are TRBV4-2 and TRBJ2-7; 8 positions match TRBD2. From germline, CDR1 is LGHNA and CDR2 YNFKEQ. The CDR3 spans 15 residues. J lost 3 bases, V lost 8 bases, and 12 bases had no gene match. The CDR3 nucleotides read TGTGCCAGCTCAATCGGGGGGGCGCGTATCTACGAGCAGTACTTC. Translating gives CASSIGGARIYEQYF.

This clone has only a few counts. In nucleotides, the CDR3 is TGTGCCAGCAGTTACTCCGGTCTCCAGGATTCACCCCTCCACTTT. The encoded protein is CASSYSGLQDSPLHF. The genes are TRBV6-2 or TRBV6-3 and TRBJ1-6; no clear D gene. The CDR3 sequence is 15 residues long. CDR1 and CDR2 from the germline V gene are MNHEY and SVGEGT. Trimming shortened V by 0 bases and J by 8 bases, and 11 bases separated the two germline ends.

This clone was observed a single time. The gene calls are TRBV27 and TRBJ2-3, with TRBD1 as a possible D gene (6 bases). This CDR3 has 13 residues. Deletions cut 5 bases from V and 10 bases from J, with 16 bases between. CDR1 is MNHEY and CDR2 is SMNVEV in the germline V gene (reference sequence). CDR3 sequence (DNA): TGTGCCAGCAGTGCCCGGGACATCAGGGCGCAGTATTTT. Translated, it gives CASSARDIRAQYF.

The CDR3 sequence: CASSFTSGTYNEQFF. The DNA of the CDR3 is TGTGCCAGCAGCTTTACTAGCGGAACCTACAATGAGCAGTTCTTC. This sequence joins TRBV7-6 and TRBJ2-1; 8 bases align to TRBD2. The CDR3 covers 15 residues. Germline CDR1 is SGHVS and CDR2 is FNYEAQ. V lost 3 bases and J lost 2; bases outside the gene matches: 3.

The chain carries TRBV18 and TRBJ1-1; maybe TRBD1 (5 bases). V shed 6 bases and J shed 0 bases, with 14 bases lying between them. Per the germline V gene, CDR1 is KGHSH and CDR2 is LQKENI. CDR3 length equals 15 residues. CDR3 nucleotide sequence: TGTGCCAGCTCGCCTGGGGCAGCCATGAACACTGAAGCTTTCTTT. As protein: CASSPGAAMNTEAFF.

The chain employs TRBV4-3 and TRBJ2-1; D remains ambiguous. CDR3 length equals 15 residues. The germline gives CDR1 LGHNA, CDR2 YSLEER. Trimming pared 1 base from V and 7 bases from J, leaving 14 bases between. The DNA of the CDR3 is TGCGCCAGCAGCCAAGTTCTTGCGGATGGAAATGAGCAGTTCTTC. Translation: CASSQVLADGNEQFF.

CDR3 nucleotides: TGCGCCAGCAGCCAAGGGGGCGTAACACCCCAGCATTTT. Its translation is CASSQGGVTPQHF. The chain recombines TRBV4-1 with TRBJ1-5; D perhaps matches TRBD1 (5 bases). V dropped 1 base and J dropped 10 bases, with 11 bases sitting between them. The V gene's germline CDR1 is MGHRA and CDR2 YSYEKL. The CDR3 sequence is 13 residues long.

This chain links TRBV6-1 with TRBJ1-5; a weak D match, TRBD1 (5 bases). Germline loops: CDR1 MNHNS, CDR2 SASEGT. V was pared by 1 base and J by 6 bases, with 13 bases between. The CDR3 consists of 15 residues. CDR3 sequence reads: CASSEGRAGGQPQHF. CDR3 DNA sequence: TGTGCCAGCAGTGAAGGACGGGCCGGGGGTCAGCCCCAGCATTTT.

This chain uses TRBV15 with TRBJ2-3; tentatively, D is TRBD2 (5 bases). V lost 8 bases and J lost 5, with 14 bases in between. The CDR3 totals 13 residues. In germline, CDR1 is LNHNV, CDR2 YYDKDF (reference sequence). CDR3 bases: TGTGCCACCTCCACGGGGATGGGAGATACGCAGTATTTT. Its translation: CATSTGMGDTQYF.

The chain carries TRBV6-6 and TRBJ1-1, with D tentatively TRBD1 (6 bases). This CDR3 contains 15 residues. Trimming removed 7 bases from V and 2 bases from J, with 17 bases in between. Germline assignment: CDR1 MNHNY and CDR2 SVGAGI (reference sequence). The DNA for the CDR3 is TGTGCCAGCAACGATCCACAGGGTTTCAACACTGAAGCTTTCTTT. Protein: CASNDPQGFNTEAFF.

V is TRBV7-9 and J is TRBJ1-1; D remains ambiguous. V was clipped by 5 bases and J by 7 bases, with 14 bases between them. CDR3 length: 13 residues. Germline values: CDR1 SEHNR, CDR2 FQNEAQ (reference sequence). The CDR3 coding sequence is TGTGCCAGCAGCCCCTGGGAGGGAGTTGAAGCTTTCTTT. Translated: CASSPWEGVEAFF.

V usage is TRBV6-2 or TRBV6-3 and J usage is TRBJ1-2; 7 nucleotides agree with TRBD1. The CDR3 runs 17 residues. V was clipped by 2 bases and J by 4 bases; unmatched bases: 13. CDR1 MNHEY and CDR2 SVGEGT come from the germline V gene. This CDR3 reads CASSYPVRQGRGYGYTF. Written as DNA, the CDR3 is TGTGCCAGCAGTTACCCGGTCCGACAGGGTAGAGGCTATGGCTACACCTTC.

The chain employs TRBV7-9 and TRBJ2-3; D may be TRBD2 (6 bases). V dropped 4 bases and J dropped 0 bases, with 11 bases sitting between them. This CDR3 has 15 amino acids. Per germline, CDR1 SEHNR and CDR2 FQNEAQ (reference sequence). This CDR3 reads CASSWRVTSTDTQYF. The CDR3 DNA is TGTGCCAGCAGCTGGAGGGTAACTAGCACAGATACGCAGTATTTT.

The chain employs TRBV18 and TRBJ2-7; no clear D. Trimming cost V 5 bases and J 0 bases, with 11 bases left between them. Germline-derived CDR1 and CDR2 are KGHSH and LQKENI. The CDR3 length is 14 residues. CDR3 region: CASSKSRSSYEQYF. DNA of the CDR3: TGTGCCAGCTCAAAGTCTAGGAGCTCCTACGAGCAGTACTTC.

This chain uses TRBV6-5 with TRBJ2-7; 8 positions agree with TRBD1. The CDR3 sequence is 14 residues long. Per the germline V gene, CDR1 is MNHEY and CDR2 is SVGAGI. With 6 bases clipped from V and 3 bases from J, the junction kept 7 bases outside the gene matches. In DNA, the CDR3 is TGTGCCAGCAGCGGAACAGGGGGTCACTACGAGCAGTACTTC. This translates into CASSGTGGHYEQYF.

The V call is TRBV7-2, the J call TRBJ1-5, with no clear D. The CDR3 has 15 amino acids. Trimming left V 1 base short and J 4 bases short, with 11 bases between. Germline loops: CDR1 SGHTA, CDR2 FQGNSA. CDR3 sequence (DNA): TGTGCCAGCAGCTTAGGAGGGATTTGGAATCAGCCCCAGCATTTT. Encoded protein: CASSLGGIWNQPQHF.

Here the CDR3 DNA reads TGTGCCAGCAGCTTCACCAAGGGGTCCTACGAGCAGTACTTC. Amino acids: CASSFTKGSYEQYF. The chain is built from TRBV7-9 and TRBJ2-7, with a tentative D call TRBD1 (5 bases). This CDR3 has 14 residues. Germline CDR1 is SEHNR and CDR2 is FQNEAQ (reference sequence). The V end was cut by 3 bases, the J end by 1 base, with 10 bases between.

As for this clone: Distinct nucleotide sequences in the sample also encode this CDR3. The chain couples TRBV7-2 to TRBJ2-7; TRBD1 aligns across 11 bases. V shed 3 bases and J 0 bases; nucleotides not matched to a gene: 1. Germline V gives CDR1 SGHTA, CDR2 FQGNSA. The CDR3 contains 15 residues. The CDR3 bases are TGTGCCAGCAGCTTGGGGACAGGGGGCTCCTACGAGCAGTACTTC. It yields the protein CASSLGTGGSYEQYF.

The chain couples TRBV7-9 to TRBJ1-6, with 8 bases identical to TRBD1. The CDR3 has 15 amino acids. V shed 1 base, J shed 7 bases, and the junction held 3 bases outside the gene matches. The germline CDR1 and CDR2 sequences are SEHNR and FQNEAQ (reference sequence). CDR3 loop: CASSLETGANSPLHF. CDR3 DNA sequence: TGTGCCAGCAGCTTAGAGACAGGGGCAAATTCACCCCTCCACTTT.

About this clone: One end of the junction is discordant with germline, which a read error may explain. This chain joins TRBV3-1 (or the pseudogene TRBV3-2) and TRBJ2-7, with 9 bases identical to TRBD2. From germline, CDR1 is LGHDT and CDR2 YNNKEL (reference sequence). The CDR3 sequence is 16 residues long. CDR3 nucleotide sequence: TGTGCCAGCAGCCAAACTAGCGGGTGGAACTCCGACGAGCAGTACTTC. This gives the protein CASSQTSGWNSDEQYF.

The V and J genes are TRBV12-3 or TRBV12-4 and TRBJ1-6; a possible D gene is TRBD1 (6 bases). The CDR3 runs 12 residues. Trimming removed 1 base at V and 11 bases at J, with 6 bases between. CDR3 sequence reads: CASSLEGAPLHF. CDR3 nucleotides: TGTGCCAGCAGTTTAGAGGGGGCACCCCTCCACTTT.

This sequence joins TRBV7-2 and TRBJ1-1, with no clear D. This CDR3 has 15 amino acids. V lost 2 bases and J lost 5, with 15 bases in between. Per the germline V gene, CDR1 is SGHTA and CDR2 is FQGNSA. CDR3 sequence: CASSLLRVESTEAFF. DNA for the CDR3: TGTGCCAGCAGCTTATTACGGGTAGAGTCGACTGAAGCTTTCTTT.

J is TRBJ2-2 and V is TRBV15, with D possibly being TRBD2 (6 bases). V shed 6 bases and J shed 4 bases, with 21 bases lying between them. CDR1 LNHNV and CDR2 YYDKDF come from the germline V gene (reference sequence). This CDR3 comprises 17 residues. The chain's CDR3 is CATRGDSPLGATGELFF. CDR3 sequence (DNA): TGTGCCACCAGGGGGGACTCCCCTCTTGGGGCCACCGGGGAGCTGTTTTTT.

The CDR3 bases are TGCGCCAGCACAAAGCCGGGGACAGGGGGCAATGAGCAGTTCTTC. Translated, it gives CASTKPGTGGNEQFF. This chain links TRBV5-1 with TRBJ2-1; TRBD1 agrees at 11 bases. Germline V gene lookup returns CDR1 SGHRS and CDR2 YFSETQ. This CDR3 is built from 15 residues. The ends lost 6 bases at V and 6 bases at J; junction bases unmatched: 8.

The gene calls are TRBV5-1 and TRBJ2-1; TRBD2 might be the D (5 bases). The germline V gene has CDR1 SGHRS and CDR2 YFSETQ. Trimming shortened V by 2 bases and J by 3 bases, and 12 bases separated the two germline ends. This CDR3 has 15 residues. CDR3: CASSLEGNYYNEQFF. The DNA for the CDR3 is TGCGCCAGCAGCTTAGAGGGCAACTACTACAATGAGCAGTTCTTC.

This clone came up once. This chain uses TRBV4-3 with TRBJ2-1, with TRBD2 matching 9 bases. Looked up from germline, CDR1 is LGHNA and CDR2 is YSLEER. CDR3 length: 16 residues. V dropped 0 bases and J dropped 4; count of bases not matched to a gene: 4. The chain's CDR3 is CASSQDLAGTYNEQFF. The CDR3 nucleotides are TGCGCCAGCAGCCAAGACCTAGCGGGAACTTACAATGAGCAGTTCTTC.

This clone has just one count. The chain combines TRBV25-1 with TRBJ2-1, with D unclear. Germline V lookup: CDR1 MGHDK, CDR2 SYGVNS. The CDR3 runs 14 residues. Trimming stripped 3 bases from V and 4 bases from J, with 10 bases between. The chain's CDR3 is CASSDPTNYNEQFF. As DNA, the CDR3 is TGTGCCAGCAGTGATCCGACAAATTACAATGAGCAGTTCTTC.

The J gene is TRBJ2-5, the V gene TRBV9; 7 nucleotides agree with TRBD2. Losses at the gene ends were 3 bases for V and 2 bases for J; bases not matched to a gene: 10. The CDR3 length is 16 residues. Germline V gives CDR1 SGDLS, CDR2 YYNGEE. The CDR3 sequence is CASSAGRALRQETQYF. The CDR3, as DNA: TGTGCCAGCAGCGCAGGGAGGGCTCTGCGGCAAGAGACCCAGTACTTC.